These 19 T cell receptor beta chains came from one sample sequenced in a study of shared clonotypes between healthy human individuals. Repertoires were generated with immunoSEQ multiplex PCR, while TCRdb's copy carries only in-frame clones and drops some. Seen here are about 650,000 clones, 95% to 96% observed once, and the top ten hold roughly 0.1%. Naive CD8 cells were CD45RO-negative, positively selected for CCR7, excluding terminally differentiated effector memory CD45RA+ cells. Sequences were obtained from naive CD8+ T cells sorted from blood. The origin of the receptors is a woman younger than 45 in good health.

The V gene is TRBV29-1, the J gene TRBJ2-5; TRBD1 or TRBD2 may be the D gene (5 bases each). The J call may be in error: the DNA end matches TRBJ2-7 better. CDR3 length: 16 amino acids. CDR1 and CDR2 (germline): SQVTM, ANQGSEA. The CDR3 sequence is CSVETSRDGLTYEQYF. In DNA, the CDR3 is TGCAGCGTTGAGACTTCCCGGGACGGACTCACCTACGAGCAGTACTTC.

The chain joins TRBV10-1 to TRBJ1-4, with D hard to call. The germline CDR1 and CDR2 sequences are WNHNN and SYGVQD (reference sequence). The V end lost 3 bases, the J end lost 8 bases, and 13 bases lay between the germline ends. This CDR3 has 14 residues. CDR3 protein: CASSDPRQGEKLFF. As DNA, the CDR3 is TGCGCCAGCAGTGACCCCCGACAAGGCGAAAAACTGTTTTTT.

V gene TRBV14 combines with J gene TRBJ2-1; D gene ambiguous. Germline V CDR1 and CDR2: SGHDN, FVKESK. V lost 5 bases, J lost 6 bases, and 5 bases lay in between. CDR3 size: 11 residues. The CDR3 protein is CASSGSNEQFF. DNA of the CDR3: TGTGCCAGCAGCGGATCCAATGAGCAGTTCTTC. The full variable domain, in which reference TRBV14 and TRBJ2-1 provide the parts outside the CDR3, is EAGVTQFPSHSVIEKGQTVTLRCDPISGHDNLYWYRRVMGKEIKFLLHFVKESKQDESGMPNNRFLAERTGGTYSTLKVQPAELEDSGVYFCASSGSNEQFFGPGTRLTVL.

The chain couples TRBV6-1 to TRBJ2-5, with no clear D. This CDR3 region has 11 residues. CDR1 is MNHNS, CDR2 SASEGT, per germline. V lost 1 base, J lost 4 bases, and 1 base lay in between. The CDR3 spells CASSEGETQYF. The CDR3 DNA reads TGTGCCAGCAGTGAAGGAGAGACCCAGTACTTC.

The chain uses TRBV19 and TRBJ2-1; TRBD1 matches at 8 bases. Germline V gene sequence: CDR1 LNHDA, CDR2 SQIVND (reference sequence). The J segment lost 6 bases and the V segment lost 9 bases, leaving 34 bases of the junction unmatched. CDR3 length: 22 amino acids. The chain's CDR3 is CASRPFYQAPGQELILRNEQFF. The CDR3 DNA is TGTGCCAGCCGCCCTTTTTACCAAGCCCCGGGACAGGAACTGATCCTCCGCAATGAGCAGTTCTTC.

The chain employs TRBV25-1 and TRBJ1-5, with no clear D. Germline CDR1 and CDR2: MGHDK and SYGVNS. This CDR3 region has 14 residues. Trimming removed 3 bases at V and 2 bases at J, with 8 bases between. The CDR3 DNA reads as TGTGCCAGCAGTGAGGGGTTGGGCAATCAGCCCCAGCATTTT. It is translated as CASSEGLGNQPQHF. The variable domain in full, with the rest retrieved from reference TRBV25-1 and TRBJ1-5, is EADIYQTPRYLVIGTGKKITLECSQTMGHDKMYWYQQDPGMELHLIHYSYGVNSTEKGDLSSESTVSRIRTEHFPLTLESARPSHTSQYLCASSEGLGNQPQHFGDGTRLSIL.

This chain uses TRBV19 with TRBJ2-1; 8 nucleotides agree with TRBD1. Trimming at V came to 9 bases and at J to 15 bases, leaving 10 bases not matched to a gene. The germline gives CDR1 LNHDA, CDR2 SQIVND (reference sequence). The CDR3 is made up of 11 amino acids. In DNA form, the CDR3 reads TGTGCCAGCGGGGACAGGCTCCTTGCGTTCTTC. Translated, it gives CASGDRLLAFF.

The chain is built from TRBV9 and TRBJ2-1; 9 nucleotides align to TRBD1. After removal of 3 bases from V and 10 bases from J, the junction contained 14 bases not matched to a gene. The germline V gene has CDR1 SGDLS and CDR2 YYNGEE. The CDR3 runs to 16 residues. The DNA of the CDR3 is TGTGCCAGCAGCGACACGGGACAGGGTAAATCACACGAGCAGTTCTTC. This codes for CASSDTGQGKSHEQFF. Using reference TRBV9 and TRBJ2-1 for the parts outside the CDR3, the full variable domain is DSGVTQTPKHLITATGQRVTLRCSPRSGDLSVYWYQQSLDQGLQFLIQYYNGEERAKGNILERFSAQQFPDLHSELNLSSLELGDSALYFCASSDTGQGKSHEQFFGPGTRLTVL.

The rearrangement links TRBV6-1 to TRBJ2-7; tentative D call: TRBD1 (5 bases). From germline, CDR1 is MNHNS and CDR2 SASEGT. The CDR3 runs to 12 residues. V lost 3 bases and J 5 bases, leaving 8 bases between the germline ends. The CDR3 nucleotides are TGTGCCAGCAGTGAGGACATCCACGAGCAGTACTTC. It translates to CASSEDIHEQYF.

The chain recombines TRBV27 with TRBJ2-1; TRBD1 matches 7 bases. The CDR3 has 15 residues. Germline assignment: CDR1 MNHEY and CDR2 SMNVEV (reference sequence). V dropped 4 bases and J dropped 6; count of bases not matched to a gene: 9. The CDR3 loop is CASSSPTGNGNEQFF. In DNA form, the CDR3 reads TGTGCCAGCAGTTCGCCGACAGGGAACGGCAATGAGCAGTTCTTC.

The gene calls are TRBV4-1 and TRBJ2-3; 8 nucleotides line up with TRBD1. CDR1 and CDR2 from the germline V gene are MGHRA and YSYEKL. This CDR3 region has 17 residues. J was trimmed by 4 bases and V by 3 bases; bases with no gene match: 12. The CDR3 here is CASSHPPGQGGPDTQYF. CDR3 DNA: TGCGCCAGCAGCCACCCCCCCGGACAGGGAGGCCCAGATACGCAGTATTTT.

About this clone itself: This specimen includes other DNA sequences encoding the same CDR3. The chain carries TRBV6-5 and TRBJ2-7; weak D call: TRBD1 (6 bases). The CDR3 consists of 16 residues. CDR1 is MNHEY, CDR2 SVGAGI, per germline. V was shortened by 0 bases and J by 2 bases, with 14 bases between the two germline ends. The CDR3: CASSYSSGTRTYEQYF. The CDR3, as DNA: TGTGCCAGCAGTTACTCGAGTGGGACACGAACCTACGAGCAGTACTTC.

The chain carries TRBV30 and TRBJ1-2; D is unclear. CDR1 GTSNPN and CDR2 SVGIG come from the germline V gene (reference sequence). The V end lost 4 bases, the J end lost 8 bases, and 17 bases lay between the germline ends. This CDR3 region has 13 residues. CDR3 residues: CAWIQNPRSGYTF. The CDR3, as DNA: TGTGCCTGGATTCAGAATCCCCGCTCGGGCTACACCTTC.

This chain connects TRBV2 to TRBJ1-4, with 8 bases aligning to TRBD1. Per the germline V gene, CDR1 is SNHLY and CDR2 is FYNNEI. After removal of 6 bases from V and 8 bases from J, the junction contained 8 bases not matched to a gene. CDR3 length: 14 residues. CDR3 amino acids: CASSEGQAEEKLFF. The DNA of the CDR3 is TGTGCCAGCAGCGAGGGACAGGCGGAAGAAAAACTGTTTTTT.

CDR3 loop: CASSWLGGSTDTQYF. The CDR3 bases are TGTGCCAGCAGTTGGCTGGGTGGGAGCACAGATACGCAGTATTTT. V is TRBV27 and J is TRBJ2-3; D remains unclear. The CDR3 has 15 amino acids. Trimming stripped 4 bases from V and 0 bases from J, with 11 bases between. Germline values: CDR1 MNHEY, CDR2 SMNVEV (reference sequence).

This rearrangement joins TRBV29-1 to TRBJ2-1; tentatively, D is TRBD1 (6 bases). V lost 6 bases and J lost 0, with 15 bases in between. Germline values: CDR1 SQVTM, CDR2 ANQGSEA. The CDR3 extends over 15 amino acids. CDR3 loop: CSVGPRDTSYNEQFF. The DNA of the CDR3 is TGCAGCGTGGGACCTCGGGACACCTCCTACAATGAGCAGTTCTTC.

The chain is built from TRBV11-3 and TRBJ2-5; 14 bases agree with TRBD2. Germline loops: CDR1 SGHNT, CDR2 YENEEA. Unmatched junction bases numbered 4, after V lost 3 bases and J lost 1 base. The length of the CDR3 is 17 residues. CDR3 in DNA: TGTGCCAGCAGCTTGGGACTAGCGGGAGTGTCCCAAGAGACCCAGTACTTC. As protein: CASSLGLAGVSQETQYF.

The chain is built from TRBV11-2 and TRBJ2-7; a possible D gene is TRBD2 (6 bases). Germline V gene data show CDR1 as SGHAT and CDR2 as FQNNGV. The CDR3 loop spans 15 amino acids. V lost 1 base and J 3 bases, leaving 13 bases between the germline ends. CDR3 sequence: CASSLGLTSGYEQYF. Written as DNA, the CDR3 is TGTGCCAGCAGCTTAGGCCTGACTAGTGGCTACGAGCAGTACTTC.

For this clone: This sample includes further DNA sequences coding for the same CDR3. The CDR3 loop reads CASSLGGTYEQYF. As DNA, the CDR3 is TGTGCCAGCAGCTTGGGGGGTACCTACGAGCAGTACTTC. The chain links TRBV5-6 to TRBJ2-7; D uncertain. CDR1 and CDR2 (germline): SGHDT, YYEEEE. V was trimmed by 0 bases and J by 2 bases, leaving 6 bases between them. The CDR3 spans 13 residues.